These 8 T cell receptor beta chains originate from one sample sequenced in a study of low-dose radiotherapy and immunotherapy resistance in tumors. As for time point: before trial treatment. Alpha and beta chains were covered, as first-strand cDNA relied on TRAV- and TRBV-specific primers. Using a constant-region primer together with a V-primer adapter, TCRs were subjected to 20 PCR cycles of amplification. TCRdb analysed the reads with MiXCR anew, one entry per CDR3 protein. The repertoire has some 60,000 distinct CDR3 sequences, around 27% of them found once; the top ten carry 6% to 7%. The sequenced sample was PBMCs, obtained before treatment. The receptors come from a male donor with rectosigmoid adenocarcinoma.

This clonotype came up many times. The chain employs TRBV6-6 and TRBJ1-1; no clear D gene. Germline V gene lookup returns CDR1 MNHNY and CDR2 SVGAGI (reference sequence). The V end lost 7 bases, the J end lost 1 base, and 10 bases lay between the germline ends. The CDR3 extends over 13 amino acids. CDR3 sequence reads: CASTPIPNTEAFF. As DNA, the CDR3 is TGTGCCAGCACCCCCATCCCGAACACTGAAGCTTTCTTT.

The chain combines TRBV29-1 with TRBJ2-3; D is unclear. With 4 bases removed from V and 1 base from J, the gap between germline ends came to 6 bases. The germline V gene encodes CDR1 SQVTM and CDR2 ANQGSEA. The CDR3 loop spans 12 amino acids. For the CDR3, the DNA is TGCAGCGTTGTCCAGGGCACAGATACGCAGTATTTT. Its translation is CSVVQGTDTQYF.

This clonotype was picked up many times. The chain employs TRBV6-2 or TRBV6-3 and TRBJ2-1; TRBD1 might be the D (5 bases). V was shortened by 8 bases and J by 10 bases, with 6 bases between the two germline ends. The germline V gene has CDR1 MNHEY and CDR2 SVGEGT. The CDR3 sequence is 9 residues long. CDR3 in DNA: TGTGCCAGCGGACAAGAGCAGTTCTTC. Amino acid sequence: CASGQEQFF.

The chain couples TRBV4-3 to TRBJ2-2; 10 positions agree with TRBD2. The CDR3 extends over 16 amino acids. V lost 1 base, J lost 6 bases, and 5 bases stayed unmatched. CDR1 and CDR2 (germline): LGHNA, YSLEER. DNA of the CDR3: TGCGCCAGCAGCCAAGGGAGCGGGAGGGCCTCCGGGGAGCTGTTTTTT. Protein product: CASSQGSGRASGELFF.

The table lists this clonotype with many counts. This chain links TRBV18 with TRBJ1-5; D is possibly TRBD1 (5 bases). V lost 3 bases, J lost 1 base, and 13 bases lay in between. The germline CDR1 and CDR2 sequences are KGHSH and LQKENI. CDR3 length: 16 residues. The CDR3 is CASSPSQGRSNQPQHF. CDR3 DNA sequence: TGTGCCAGCTCACCGAGTCAGGGTAGGAGCAATCAGCCCCAGCATTTT.

This clonotype was observed at least ten times. This chain connects TRBV20-1 to TRBJ2-2, with 9 bases identical to TRBD2. V shed 1 base, J shed 5 bases, and the junction held 5 bases outside the gene matches. The CDR3 totals 15 residues. CDR1 and CDR2 (germline): DFQATT, SNEGSKA (reference sequence). The CDR3 loop reads CSARVAGVSTGELFF. CDR3 in DNA: TGCAGTGCTAGAGTAGCGGGAGTTTCTACCGGGGAGCTGTTTTTT.

About this clonotype: A read error is likely here: a far larger clone is one base away. V and J are TRBV5-1 and TRBJ2-1, with 7 nucleotides matching TRBD1. CDR1 SGHRS and CDR2 YFSETQ come from the germline V gene. V was clipped by 1 base and J by 13 bases; unmatched bases: 17. The CDR3 is 16 amino acids. The CDR3 here is CASSLSTGRRQETQFF. The CDR3 DNA reads TGCGCCAGCAGCTTGTCGACAGGGCGGAGGCAAGAGACCCAGTTCTTC.

This clonotype was seen at least ten times. The chain has TRBV7-2 and TRBJ2-5, with D perhaps matching TRBD1 (6 bases). The germline CDR1 and CDR2 sequences are SGHTA and FQGNSA. CDR3 length: 13 amino acids. V was shortened by 5 bases and J by 3 bases, with 10 bases between the two germline ends. The CDR3 protein is CASSPDRKETQYF. As DNA, the CDR3 is TGTGCCAGCAGCCCCGACAGGAAAGAGACCCAGTACTTC.